One sample yielded the 30 T cell receptor beta chains listed below, sequenced in a study of OX40 agonist ivuxolimab in advanced cancers. Produced via immunoSEQ multiplex PCR; TCRdb's table is partial and in-frame only. This sample has 65,000 to 75,000 clones, with around four fifths found just once. The sequencing here drew on CD4+ or CD8+ T cells sorted from blood, taken in a trial of the OX40 agonist ivuxolimab. The origin of the receptors is an adult with an advanced solid tumor such as melanoma, head and neck, liver or kidney cancer.

This chain links TRBV18 with TRBJ1-5; no reliable D call. The CDR3 length is 16 residues. Trimming shortened V by 2 bases and J by 7 bases, and 18 bases separated the two germline ends. Germline V gene data show CDR1 as KGHSH and CDR2 as LQKENI. The CDR3 region has the DNA TGTGCCAGCTCACCATACGCGCAGGCGGCGGGGCAGCCCCAGCATTTT. The encoded protein is CASSPYAQAAGQPQHF.

The rearrangement uses TRBV7-2 and TRBJ1-2, with 7 bases identical to TRBD1. Trimming removed 4 bases from V and 7 bases from J; junction bases left unmatched: 3. This CDR3 is built from 12 residues. The V gene's germline CDR1 is SGHTA and CDR2 FQGNSA. The chain's CDR3 is CASSWTGVGYTF. The DNA of the CDR3 is TGTGCCAGCAGCTGGACAGGAGTTGGCTACACCTTC.

V and J are TRBV5-6 and TRBJ1-2; 9 bases line up with TRBD1. The junction had 12 bases not matched to a gene; V was cut back by 4 bases and J by 2 bases. The CDR3 sequence is 17 residues long. In germline, CDR1 is SGHDT, CDR2 YYEEEE. CDR3: CASSPPPQGTGNYGYTF. CDR3 DNA: TGTGCCAGCAGCCCTCCCCCCCAGGGGACAGGGAACTATGGCTACACCTTC.

The chain carries TRBV7-2 and TRBJ2-1; D ambiguous. CDR1 is SGHTA, CDR2 FQGNSA, per germline. The V end was cut by 3 bases, the J end by 7 bases, with 13 bases between. This CDR3 is 14 amino acids long. As DNA, the CDR3 is TGTGCCAGCAGCTTTTCAGTTAAGGTGAATGAGCAGTTCTTC. Encoded protein: CASSFSVKVNEQFF.

This chain connects TRBV19 to TRBJ2-7; 12 bases are a match to TRBD2. This CDR3 is built from 14 residues. Germline-derived CDR1 and CDR2 are LNHDA and SQIVND (reference sequence). Trimming at V came to 5 bases and at J to 6 bases, leaving 5 bases not matched to a gene. CDR3 protein: CASSLLAGGLEQYF. The CDR3 coding sequence is TGTGCCAGTAGTCTACTAGCGGGAGGACTCGAGCAGTACTTC.

The V gene is TRBV11-3, the J gene TRBJ2-2; tentatively, D is TRBD2 (6 bases). CDR1 is SGHNT, CDR2 YENEEA, per germline. This CDR3 is 15 amino acids long. Trimming took off 5 bases at V and 0 bases at J, with 10 bases between the two ends. DNA for the CDR3: TGTGCCAGCAGCACCGGGACTTCGAACACCGGGGAGCTGTTTTTT. Protein: CASSTGTSNTGELFF.

In this sample, this clone turned up once. The chain is built from TRBV18 and TRBJ2-2; TRBD1 aligns across 7 bases. The germline V gene encodes CDR1 KGHSH and CDR2 LQKENI. The CDR3 contains 16 residues. V lost 3 bases and J lost 5; bases outside the gene matches: 9. The CDR3 reads CASSPTGNGGTGELFF. The CDR3 region has the DNA TGTGCCAGCTCACCGACAGGGAACGGAGGAACCGGGGAGCTGTTTTTT.

This chain joins TRBV5-6 and TRBJ1-6; the D is unclear. Trimming took off 3 bases at V and 0 bases at J, with 10 bases between the two ends. CDR3 size: 16 residues. CDR1 and CDR2 from the germline V gene are SGHDT and YYEEEE. In DNA, the CDR3 is TGTGCCAGCAGCTGGCGCGGCAGCTCCTATAATTCACCCCTCCACTTT. Protein sequence: CASSWRGSSYNSPLHF.

This chain links TRBV7-3 with TRBJ2-1; 9 positions match TRBD1. Germline CDR1 is SGHTA and CDR2 is FQGTGA. The CDR3 has 15 amino acids. Losses at the gene ends were 1 base for V and 8 bases for J; bases not matched to a gene: 6. In DNA, the CDR3 is TGTGCCAGCAGCTTAAGGGGGACAGGGAGGGATGAGCAGTTCTTC. Translated, it gives CASSLRGTGRDEQFF.

This chain connects TRBV7-2 to TRBJ2-1; no reliable D call. V lost 3 bases and J 9 bases, leaving 9 bases between the germline ends. Germline CDR1 SGHTA, CDR2 FQGNSA. The CDR3 runs to 12 residues. CDR3: CASSFVLGEQFF. For the CDR3, the DNA is TGTGCCAGCAGCTTTGTGCTGGGTGAGCAGTTCTTC.

V and J are TRBV2 and TRBJ1-1; D call uncertain. The CDR3 consists of 14 residues. In germline, CDR1 is SNHLY, CDR2 FYNNEI. Trimming left V 2 bases short and J 1 base short, with 8 bases between. As DNA, the CDR3 is TGTGCCAGCAGTGAAACGGCTACGAACACTGAAGCTTTCTTT. Protein: CASSETATNTEAFF.

The chain couples TRBV10-1 to TRBJ2-5; the D is unclear. The CDR3 loop spans 11 amino acids. Trimming stripped 6 bases from V and 2 bases from J, with 4 bases between. Germline loops: CDR1 WNHNN, CDR2 SYGVQD (reference sequence). CDR3 region: CASSPQETQYF. CDR3 sequence (DNA): TGCGCCAGCAGCCCTCAAGAGACCCAGTACTTC.

This sequence joins TRBV28 and TRBJ2-7, with 7 bases lining up with TRBD1. The trim removed 6 bases at V and 5 bases at J, leaving 7 bases unmatched. CDR3 length: 13 amino acids. Germline V gives CDR1 MDHEN, CDR2 SYDVKM. CDR3 region: CASRRDSAHEQYV. The CDR3 nucleotides are TGTGCCAGCAGAAGGGACAGCGCCCACGAGCAGTACGTC.

The chain links TRBV7-9 to TRBJ2-2; no clear D. Trimming removed 4 bases at V and 1 base at J, with 13 bases between. The germline V gene encodes CDR1 SEHNR and CDR2 FQNEAQ (reference sequence). This CDR3 has 16 residues. The chain's CDR3 is CASSSVWAQNTGELFF. Written as DNA, the CDR3 is TGTGCCAGCAGCTCCGTCTGGGCCCAGAACACCGGGGAGCTGTTTTTT.

This chain connects TRBV28 to TRBJ1-6; no firm D call. CDR1 is MDHEN and CDR2 is SYDVKM in the germline V gene. The length of the CDR3 is 13 residues. V was trimmed by 6 bases and J by 8 bases, leaving 11 bases between them. CDR3 coding DNA: TGTGCCAGCAGACCCCGTTCCGATTCACCCCTCCACTTT. This codes for CASRPRSDSPLHF.

The chain couples TRBV6-5 to TRBJ2-6; D gene ambiguous. V was pared by 6 bases and J by 0 bases, with 6 bases between. Germline CDR1 MNHEY, CDR2 SVGAGI. The CDR3 spans 14 residues. Here the CDR3 reads CASSSLSGANVLTF. CDR3 bases: TGTGCCAGCAGCAGCCTCTCTGGGGCCAACGTCCTGACTTTC.

The CDR3, as DNA: TGTGCCAGCATCCCCTCGGACAGGGGTAGAAACACCATATATTTT. Protein: CASIPSDRGRNTIYF. The chain has TRBV6-6 and TRBJ1-3; 9 bases fit TRBD1. Germline values: CDR1 MNHNY, CDR2 SVGAGI (reference sequence). This CDR3 is built from 15 residues. With 7 bases clipped from V and 5 bases from J, the junction kept 9 bases outside the gene matches.

The V call is TRBV18, the J call TRBJ1-5; D ambiguous. The CDR3 sequence is 14 residues long. V lost 3 bases to trimming and J lost 0 bases, with 6 bases between them. CDR1 KGHSH and CDR2 LQKENI come from the germline V gene. This CDR3 is CASSPGHSNQPQHF. The CDR3 bases are TGTGCCAGCTCACCGGGCCATAGCAATCAGCCCCAGCATTTT.

This sequence joins TRBV18 and TRBJ2-3, with D tentatively TRBD1 (5 bases). This CDR3 has 15 amino acids. V was cut by 6 bases and J by 8 bases, with 21 bases left in between. The V gene's germline CDR1 is KGHSH and CDR2 LQKENI. The CDR3 region is CASSLIGRGGVTQYF. DNA of the CDR3: TGTGCCAGCTCCCTGATAGGAAGGGGCGGAGTTACGCAGTATTTT.

This chain links TRBV19 with TRBJ2-3; 8 bases are shared with TRBD2. V dropped 4 bases and J dropped 6; count of bases not matched to a gene: 9. This CDR3 region has 15 residues. Germline V CDR1 and CDR2: LNHDA, SQIVND (reference sequence). In DNA, the CDR3 is TGTGCCAGTAGTACCCACCGAGCGGGGGAGGATACGCAGTATTTT. Translating it yields CASSTHRAGEDTQYF.

V is TRBV19 and J is TRBJ2-3; 9 bases line up with TRBD2. V lost 6 bases to trimming and J lost 2 bases; unmatched junction nucleotides: 18. The CDR3 contains 19 residues. The germline gives CDR1 LNHDA, CDR2 SQIVND (reference sequence). This CDR3 is CASRSIGGRVSAPTDTQYF. The DNA of the CDR3 is TGTGCCAGTAGGTCGATTGGCGGGAGGGTATCAGCTCCCACAGATACGCAGTATTTT.

This clone was found once. The V and J genes are TRBV7-8 and TRBJ1-1; D is unclear. Per the germline V gene, CDR1 is SGHVS and CDR2 is FQNEAQ. V lost 5 bases and J lost 8, with 15 bases in between. The CDR3 contains 13 residues. CDR3 coding DNA: TGTGCCAGCAGCCCTAGGGAGGCAAGGGAAGCTTTCTTT. It encodes CASSPREAREAFF.

CDR3 sequence reads: CASSSHRDDSNQPQHF. The CDR3 nucleotides read TGTGCCAGCAGTTCCCACAGGGACGATAGCAATCAGCCCCAGCATTTT. This chain connects TRBV27 to TRBJ1-5, with D perhaps TRBD1 (6 bases). The germline CDR1 and CDR2 sequences are MNHEY and SMNVEV (reference sequence). This CDR3 contains 16 residues. V was trimmed by 4 bases and J by 0 bases, leaving 13 bases between them.

V and J are TRBV5-4 and TRBJ1-2; D call uncertain. Germline V lookup: CDR1 SGHNT, CDR2 YYREEE (reference sequence). Trimming shortened V by 0 bases and J by 4 bases, and 10 bases separated the two germline ends. There are 14 residues in the CDR3. Written as DNA, the CDR3 is TGTGCCAGCAGCTTGGACCCGGCGGGCTATGGCTACACCTTC. This translates into CASSLDPAGYGYTF.

The V gene is TRBV19, the J gene TRBJ2-7; TRBD2 might be the D (6 bases). Germline-derived CDR1 and CDR2 are LNHDA and SQIVND (reference sequence). V was shortened by 2 bases and J by 2 bases, with 13 bases between the two germline ends. CDR3 length: 15 amino acids. The CDR3 nucleotides read TGTGCCAGTAGTATATCAGTTAGCGGAACCTACGAGCAGTACTTC. The encoded protein is CASSISVSGTYEQYF.

This chain links TRBV4-2 with TRBJ1-2; D ambiguous. The CDR3 sequence is 14 residues long. Germline CDR1 is LGHNA and CDR2 is YNFKEQ. Trimming took off 0 bases at V and 5 bases at J, with 10 bases between the two ends. This CDR3 is CASSQETGIYGYTF. The DNA for the CDR3 is TGTGCCAGCAGCCAAGAGACGGGGATTTATGGCTACACCTTC.

The chain links TRBV5-1 to TRBJ1-4; maybe TRBD1 (6 bases). Trimming stripped 0 bases from V and 8 bases from J, with 11 bases between. CDR1 is SGHRS, CDR2 YFSETQ, per germline. The CDR3 has 14 amino acids. The CDR3 nucleotides are TGCGCCAGCAGCTTGGCCGGGCAGGGGGAAAAACTGTTTTTT. Its translation: CASSLAGQGEKLFF.

The chain is built from TRBV5-1 and TRBJ1-1, with D unresolved. Trimming stripped 0 bases from V and 0 bases from J, with 9 bases between. Germline-derived CDR1 and CDR2 are SGHRS and YFSETQ. This CDR3 spans 15 amino acids. The CDR3 bases are TGCGCCAGCAGCTTGGGCGCCACCCTGAACACTGAAGCTTTCTTT. This sequence encodes CASSLGATLNTEAFF.

J is TRBJ1-3 and V is TRBV7-9; no clear D. Germline V gives CDR1 SEHNR, CDR2 FQNEAQ (reference sequence). V gave up 5 bases and J gave up 0 bases, with 11 bases separating them. CDR3 length equals 15 residues. In DNA, the CDR3 is TGTGCCAGCAGCGATCGGTTTTTCTCTGGAAACACCATATATTTT. Protein: CASSDRFFSGNTIYF.

The rearrangement links TRBV6-5 to TRBJ1-1; D unclear. CDR3 length: 15 amino acids. The germline CDR1 and CDR2 sequences are MNHEY and SVGAGI. Trimming removed 1 base from V and 1 base from J, with 10 bases in between. The CDR3 DNA follows: TGTGCCAGCAGTTACTTATACGGGTCGAACACTGAAGCTTTCTTT. It specifies CASSYLYGSNTEAFF.